This T cell receptor (beta chain) was found in a study of blood T cell repertoires in COVID-19 (dated by TCRdb to 2018 to 2020). At the level of the whole study: The collaborator samples originated in the United States, Italy and Spain and spanned the acute and convalescent phases of COVID-19. The material from the prospective study consisted of cDNA or gDNA derived from T cells, B-cell-depleted T cells, or PBMCs. The dataset comprised deeply sampled blood TCRbeta repertoires from subjects exposed to, actively infected with, or recovered from COVID-19. A freely available public database, intended as a resource for researchers studying the immune response to SARS-CoV-2, is where the repertoires were released. The samples were drawn from the first 160 participants of the ongoing ImmuneRACE study and from 1,254 subjects provided by 6 global collaborators. A de-identified subject ID, COVID-19 status, age in years and sex were almost always included in the sample metadata. HLA class I and class II types, where available, came from metadata supplied by the sample provider rather than from assay-based typing.

With respect to this clone: Its recognized antigen is unknown. Per-base quality was not reported, and no clone a single base away is much larger than it.

Participants in the prospective study were aged roughly 18 to 100 years, lived in 24 United States geographic areas, and enrolled through a virtual design. Cohort assignment in the prospective study relied on participant-reported clinical history from a screening survey and a study questionnaire. Each participant in the prospective study had whole blood, serum and a nasopharyngeal or oropharyngeal swab collected by mobile phlebotomists. Prospective study participants could optionally give additional blood draws and questionnaires over a roughly two-month period. Before DNA extraction, blood samples from the prospective study were shipped at room temperature or frozen. Overall results and qualifications from the work: Clinical and demographic metadata were provided uncurated, with the amount varying by source and participant.

TCRbeta CDR3 regions were amplified from genomic DNA using the immunoSEQ Assay, a bias-controlled multiplex PCR. In the paper's pipeline: Nucleated cell counts per sample were estimated from amplification of reference gene primers within the assay. Sequence reads were collapsed and filtered to measure the absolute abundance of every unique TCRbeta CDR3 rearrangement. For each sample, productive Simpson clonality was calculated as the square root of Simpson's diversity index across productive rearrangements. TCRdb carries this immuneACCESS record with in-frame sequences only. Its versions omit some clonotypes, under half of them owing to an unresolved V gene in the studies checked, with the rest unexplained. From that table come the V and J calls and clone size; the DNA was used to work out D and trimming. Present in this sample are around 220,000 clones, 70% to 90% of which were seen just once. The ten largest account for approximately 14% of the sample.

From a lookup of the germline V gene (reference sequence), CDR1 and CDR2 are LNHDA and SQIVND. Trimming takes 5 bases off V and 6 bases off J; junction bases not matched to a gene: 2. The CDR3, from cysteine to phenylalanine, totals 13 residues. This entry keeps only the CDR3 DNA: 39 bases, framed from base 1. The sequencing input was PBMCs or T cells enriched from blood (not recorded which). In this chain, TRBV19 is recombined with TRBJ2-2, with TRBD1 matching 8 junction bases. This receptor was identified in a woman in her forties or fifties with acute COVID-19. The bases are TGTGCCAGTAGTCAACAGGGGGCCGGGGAGCTGTTTTTT. Protein translation: CASSQQGAGELFF.